This TCR beta chain was observed in a study of blood T cell repertoires in COVID-19. The length of the CDR3 is 12 residues. Trimming took 4 bases from V and 5 from J, leaving 9 bases between them. The germline V gene encodes CDR1 SGHRS and CDR2 YFSETQ. Original data processing: Amplifying reference gene primers gave estimates of nucleated cell counts. Assay: immunoSEQ multiplex PCR; the TCRdb copy retains only in-frame clones and omits some. The V and J calls and clone size are taken from that table; D and trimming were inferred from the DNA. In the table there are some 160,000 clones, about 80% of which are singletons. Participants' reported clinical history set cohort assignment.

The chain links TRBV5-1 to TRBJ1-1, with unresolved D. Sequencing used PBMCs or T cells enriched from blood (not recorded which). The sequence came from a woman aged 55-69 years who had recovered from COVID-19. CDR3 loop: CASSPGMTEAFF. The CDR3 DNA follows: TGCGCCAGCAGCCCCGGGATGACTGAAGCTTTCTTT.